A single sample is the source of the 11 T cell receptor beta chains below, sequenced in a study of T cell responses to AZD1222 COVID-19 vaccine (dated by TCRdb to the early 2020s). In the paper's terms, the time point label means: baseline before first vaccination. According to the study, the label for this sample's treatment or condition signals: meningococcal conjugate vaccine given as trial control. The library came from the immunoSEQ multiplex PCR assay. The source is immuneACCESS, and TCRdb retained only in-frame sequences with V and J called. Part of the clones is not carried over; for the studies checked, unresolved V genes explain less than half of this, and the remainder is unexplained. The sample table holds 120,000 or so clones, of which 80% to 90% were seen once. 18% of the sample belongs to the ten largest clones. The sequenced sample was peripheral blood, obtained on day 0 of MenACWY control vaccination. These receptors all stem from an adult in good health.

This clone was found a few times. V and J are TRBV2 and TRBJ2-2; D is possibly TRBD2 (5 bases). The V gene's germline CDR1 is SNHLY and CDR2 FYNNEI. V dropped 6 bases and J dropped 0 bases, with 11 bases sitting between them. This CDR3 has 15 residues. CDR3 protein: CASREAFANTGELFF. The CDR3 DNA follows: TGTGCCAGCAGGGAGGCGTTCGCGAACACCGGGGAGCTGTTTTTT.

The gene calls are TRBV6-5 and TRBJ2-1; the match to TRBD2 covers 8 bases. The CDR3 loop spans 14 amino acids. Germline CDR1 and CDR2: MNHEY and SVGAGI. V lost 7 bases, J lost 3 bases, and 5 bases stayed unmatched. The CDR3 DNA follows: TGTGCCAGCACGCGGCTAGCGGGCTACAATGAGCAGTTCTTC. It encodes CASTRLAGYNEQFF.

The V call is TRBV7-9, the J call TRBJ2-1; 8 bases align to TRBD2. CDR3 size: 16 residues. Losses at the gene ends were 4 bases for V and 3 bases for J; bases not matched to a gene: 8. CDR1 and CDR2 from the germline V gene are SEHNR and FQNEAQ (reference sequence). CDR3 sequence reads: CASSSTSGGDYNEQFF. The DNA of the CDR3 is TGTGCCAGCAGCTCAACTAGCGGAGGGGACTACAATGAGCAGTTCTTC.

The CDR3 loop is CASSFMPHASVRGQPQHF. CDR3 in DNA: TGTGCCAGCTCCTTTATGCCCCACGCATCAGTAAGGGGTCAGCCCCAGCATTTT. The V call is TRBV28, the J call TRBJ1-5, with D possibly being TRBD1 (5 bases). Deletions cut 8 bases from V and 6 bases from J, with 29 bases between. From germline, CDR1 is MDHEN and CDR2 SYDVKM. The CDR3 runs to 18 residues.

V gene TRBV30 combines with J gene TRBJ1-2; TRBD1 might be the D (5 bases). This CDR3 has 15 residues. Trimming took 1 base from V and 0 from J, leaving 12 bases between them. Germline V gene lookup returns CDR1 GTSNPN and CDR2 SVGIG (reference sequence). The CDR3 DNA is TGTGCCTGGAGTGAAAAGGGACTCCCTAACTATGGCTACACCTTC. Translated: CAWSEKGLPNYGYTF.

The rearrangement joins TRBV5-1 to TRBJ2-7; D remains ambiguous. Trimming took 4 bases from V and 4 from J, leaving 12 bases between them. The CDR3 loop spans 13 amino acids. CDR1 SGHRS and CDR2 YFSETQ come from the germline V gene. The CDR3 here is CASSPPEAYEQYF. The CDR3, as DNA: TGCGCCAGCAGCCCACCAGAGGCATACGAGCAGTACTTC.

This chain's CDR3 is CAISSGQGGYEQYF. The CDR3, as DNA: TGTGCCATCAGTTCCGGACAGGGCGGCTACGAGCAGTACTTC. J is TRBJ2-7 and V is TRBV10-3; TRBD1 matches at 8 bases. The CDR3 runs to 14 residues. The ends lost 5 bases at V and 3 bases at J; junction bases unmatched: 6. Germline CDR1 is ENHRY and CDR2 is SYGVKD.

The gene calls are TRBV10-1 and TRBJ1-4, with D possibly matching TRBD1 (5 bases). The CDR3 extends over 15 amino acids. V lost 3 bases and J 8 bases, leaving 16 bases between the germline ends. Germline V gene lookup returns CDR1 WNHNN and CDR2 SYGVQD (reference sequence). Written as DNA, the CDR3 is TGCGCCAGCAGTGACGGCAGGGCATCGGACGAAAAACTGTTTTTT. It codes for CASSDGRASDEKLFF.

This sequence joins TRBV24-1 and TRBJ2-7, with 9 nucleotides matching TRBD1. CDR1 is KGHDR, CDR2 SFDVKD, per germline. The V and J ends lost 2 bases and 5 bases, in that order; junction bases with no gene match: 6. The length of the CDR3 is 15 residues. CDR3 amino acids: CATSDSGTGNHEQYF. CDR3 in DNA: TGTGCCACCAGTGATTCCGGGACAGGGAACCACGAGCAGTACTTC.

The chain employs TRBV28 and TRBJ1-5; D perhaps matches TRBD1 (5 bases). CDR1 and CDR2 from the germline V gene are MDHEN and SYDVKM. The CDR3 runs to 17 residues. With 6 bases removed from V and 0 bases from J, the gap between germline ends came to 18 bases. The CDR3, as DNA: TGTGCCAGCAGGTCGAGGGACGGTCTCTATAGCAATCAGCCCCAGCATTTT. As protein: CASRSRDGLYSNQPQHF.

The J gene is TRBJ2-7, the V gene TRBV28; TRBD2 is a possible D gene (7 bases). This CDR3 region has 13 residues. V shed 8 bases and J shed 5 bases, with 16 bases lying between them. Germline-derived CDR1 and CDR2 are MDHEN and SYDVKM. CDR3 residues: CASVRGGGHEQYF. For the CDR3, the DNA is TGTGCCAGCGTCAGAGGCGGGGGCCACGAGCAGTACTTC.